A single sample gave rise to the 16 T cell receptor beta chains below, sequenced in a study of blood T cell repertoires in COVID-19. Measured with immunoSEQ multiplex PCR; TCRdb has only the in-frame clones, and not every one. The data show 180,000 or so clones, 80% to 90% seen once. Material: peripheral blood. The receptors come from a man aged 55 to 69 with acute or convalescent COVID-19.

The chain is built from TRBV6-4 and TRBJ1-1; tentative D call: TRBD1 (5 bases). The germline V gene encodes CDR1 MRHNA and CDR2 SNTAGT. The CDR3 is made up of 13 amino acids. Trimming shortened V by 5 bases and J by 1 base, and 8 bases separated the two germline ends. The CDR3 nucleotides are TGTGCCAGCAGTTTTGACAGGAACACTGAAGCTTTCTTT. It yields the protein CASSFDRNTEAFF.

This chain joins TRBV11-2 and TRBJ2-1; TRBD1 might be the D (7 bases). The CDR3 contains 16 residues. V shed 1 base and J shed 7 bases, with 17 bases lying between them. The germline V gene has CDR1 SGHAT and CDR2 FQNNGV. The CDR3 is CASSLGSRGVENEQFF. DNA of the CDR3: TGTGCCAGCAGCTTAGGAAGCAGGGGGGTTGAGAATGAGCAGTTCTTC.

The J gene is TRBJ2-5, the V gene TRBV10-1; 7 bases line up with TRBD2. CDR1 and CDR2 (germline): WNHNN, SYGVQD (reference sequence). The CDR3 loop spans 13 amino acids. After removal of 4 bases from V and 7 bases from J, the junction contained 6 bases not matched to a gene. The CDR3 sequence: CASSVAGAGTQYF. CDR3 DNA sequence: TGCGCCAGCAGTGTGGCGGGAGCGGGGACCCAGTACTTC.

This chain links TRBV7-2 with TRBJ2-5, with a tentative D call TRBD2 (6 bases). This CDR3 is 13 amino acids long. Germline V gene data show CDR1 as SGHTA and CDR2 as FQGNSA. Between the trimmed V and J ends, which lost 1 base and 9 bases, there was a span of 12 bases. CDR3 sequence: CASSLGALASQYF. Here the CDR3 DNA reads TGTGCCAGCAGCTTAGGGGCCCTAGCGTCCCAGTACTTC.

This chain uses TRBV7-3 with TRBJ1-1; 7 positions match TRBD1. This CDR3 has 18 residues. The germline CDR1 and CDR2 sequences are SGHTA and FQGTGA. The V gene end was trimmed by 1 base and the J gene end by 5 bases; junction bases not matched to a gene: 16. CDR3 bases: TGTGCCAGCAGCTTAATGGGGGTTTCAGGGGGTGGTAATACTGAAGCTTTCTTT. It translates to CASSLMGVSGGGNTEAFF.

The J gene is TRBJ1-1, the V gene TRBV19, with D possibly being TRBD1 (5 bases). Germline V CDR1 and CDR2: LNHDA, SQIVND (reference sequence). This CDR3 has 14 residues. Trimming shortened V by 3 bases and J by 4 bases, and 12 bases separated the two germline ends. CDR3 amino acids: CASSIQGQGTEAFF. For the CDR3, the DNA is TGTGCCAGTAGTATCCAGGGCCAAGGCACTGAAGCTTTCTTT.

CDR3 coding DNA: TGTGCCAGTAGTAGGTCTAGCGGTCTCAGCTCCTACAATGAGCAGTTCTTC. Its translation: CASSRSSGLSSYNEQFF. V gene TRBV19 combines with J gene TRBJ2-1; TRBD2 matches 7 bases. J gave up 0 bases and V 4 bases, and 9 bases lay outside the gene matches. The CDR3 is made up of 17 amino acids. Per germline, CDR1 LNHDA and CDR2 SQIVND (reference sequence).

This chain connects TRBV5-1 to TRBJ2-3; 13 nucleotides agree with TRBD2. V dropped 1 base and J dropped 9; count of bases not matched to a gene: 8. Germline-derived CDR1 and CDR2 are SGHRS and YFSETQ. The CDR3 extends over 16 amino acids. This chain's CDR3 is CASSLLGTSGEETQYF. CDR3 bases: TGCGCCAGCAGCTTGTTAGGGACTAGCGGGGAAGAAACGCAGTATTTT.

The chain joins TRBV5-1 to TRBJ2-7, with 10 bases aligning to TRBD1. Germline-derived CDR1 and CDR2 are SGHRS and YFSETQ. This CDR3 is 15 amino acids long. Trimming at V came to 3 bases and at J to 7 bases, leaving 10 bases not matched to a gene. This CDR3 reads CASSYPGQGPTEQYF. The CDR3 DNA reads TGCGCCAGCAGCTACCCGGGACAGGGGCCCACAGAGCAGTACTTC.

The rearrangement uses TRBV3-1 (or the pseudogene TRBV3-2) and TRBJ2-7, with 8 bases fitting TRBD2. CDR1 is LGHDT and CDR2 is YNNKEL in the germline V gene (reference sequence). J lost 5 bases, V lost 1 base, and 7 bases had no gene match. The CDR3 has 15 amino acids. In DNA form, the CDR3 reads TGTGCCAGCAGCCAAGTTGGTTTAGCGGGAAACGAGCAGTACTTC. It encodes CASSQVGLAGNEQYF.

V is TRBV3-1 (or the pseudogene TRBV3-2) and J is TRBJ2-3; 9 nucleotides line up with TRBD1. Germline-derived CDR1 and CDR2 are LGHDT and YNNKEL (reference sequence). V lost 4 bases, J lost 4 bases, and 9 bases stayed unmatched. The CDR3 totals 16 residues. The CDR3 nucleotides read TGTGCCAGCAGCCGGGACAGGGCGAAAACGTCAGATACGCAGTATTTT. It translates to CASSRDRAKTSDTQYF.

The chain carries TRBV2 and TRBJ2-1; D gene unclear. CDR3 size: 15 residues. Germline lookup yields CDR1 SNHLY and CDR2 FYNNEI. V lost 6 bases and J lost 4, with 16 bases in between. CDR3 residues: CASRESLFTYNEQFF. The DNA of the CDR3 is TGTGCCAGCAGGGAAAGCTTATTCACTTACAATGAGCAGTTCTTC.

Points on this clone: This CDR3 is also generated by other DNA sequences in the sample. The chain employs TRBV6-1 and TRBJ2-1; no firm D call. Per the germline V gene, CDR1 is MNHNS and CDR2 is SASEGT. There are 13 residues in the CDR3. Trimming removed 1 base at V and 7 bases at J, with 8 bases between. CDR3 DNA: TGTGCCAGCAGTGAAGTCCGCCGGAATGAGCAGTTCTTC. Encoded protein: CASSEVRRNEQFF.

This chain uses TRBV24-1 with TRBJ2-1; 10 bases align to TRBD2. Germline V gene lookup returns CDR1 KGHDR and CDR2 SFDVKD. The trim removed 2 bases at V and 6 bases at J, leaving 9 bases unmatched. The CDR3 consists of 17 residues. CDR3 loop: CATSDSISSGRGNEQFF. As DNA, the CDR3 is TGTGCCACCAGTGATTCGATCTCCAGCGGGAGGGGCAATGAGCAGTTCTTC.

V and J are TRBV18 and TRBJ2-7; 9 bases map to TRBD1. This CDR3 has 15 residues. The J segment lost 3 bases and the V segment lost 0 bases, leaving 3 bases of the junction unmatched. Per germline, CDR1 KGHSH and CDR2 LQKENI. The CDR3 region is CASSPPGQGSYEQYF. Written as DNA, the CDR3 is TGTGCCAGCTCACCACCGGGACAGGGAAGCTACGAGCAGTACTTC.

The rearrangement joins TRBV11-2 to TRBJ1-1; D call uncertain. The V gene lost 3 bases and the J gene lost 10 bases, with 12 bases spanning the gap. Germline loops: CDR1 SGHAT, CDR2 FQNNGV. This CDR3 spans 12 amino acids. Here the CDR3 reads CASSFPNVGAFF. The CDR3 DNA follows: TGTGCCAGCAGCTTCCCAAATGTCGGAGCTTTCTTT. Combining the CDR3 with reference TRBV11-2 and TRBJ1-1 gives the whole variable domain EAGVAQSPRYKIIEKRQSVAFWCNPISGHATLYWYQQILGQGPKLLIQFQNNGVVDDSQLPKDRFSAERLKGVDSTLKIQPAKLEDSAVYLCASSFPNVGAFFGQGTRLTVV.